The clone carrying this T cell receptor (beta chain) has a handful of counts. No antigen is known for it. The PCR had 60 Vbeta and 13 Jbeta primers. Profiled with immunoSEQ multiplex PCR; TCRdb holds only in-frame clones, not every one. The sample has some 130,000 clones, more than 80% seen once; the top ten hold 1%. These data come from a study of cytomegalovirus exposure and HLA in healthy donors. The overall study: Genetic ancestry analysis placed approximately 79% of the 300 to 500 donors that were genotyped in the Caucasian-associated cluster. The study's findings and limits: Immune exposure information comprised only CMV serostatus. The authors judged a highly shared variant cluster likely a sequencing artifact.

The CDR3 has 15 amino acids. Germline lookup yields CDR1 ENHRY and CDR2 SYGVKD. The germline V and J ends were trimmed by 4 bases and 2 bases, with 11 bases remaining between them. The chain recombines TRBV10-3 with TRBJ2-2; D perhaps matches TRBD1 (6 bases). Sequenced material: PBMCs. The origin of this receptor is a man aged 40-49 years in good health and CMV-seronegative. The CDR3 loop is CAISGDKINTGELFF. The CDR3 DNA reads TGTGCCATCAGTGGGGACAAGATCAACACCGGGGAGCTGTTTTTT.